This T cell receptor (beta chain) was retrieved from a study of tumor and adjacent non-tumor tissue in lung cancer. Findings of the study overall: Patients with more diverse tumor TCRs had worse survival.

The CDR3 has 19 residues. Germline values: CDR1 SGHAT, CDR2 FQNNGV. TCRbeta libraries were built with three rounds of nested PCR, modified from ARM-PCR. TCRdb redid the calling of the multiplex PCR reads with MiXCR, one entry per CDR3 protein. The sample consists of over 110,000 distinct CDR3 sequences, around 60% of them appearing once. Comment on this clonotype: No antigen is known for it. One end of the junction fails to match germline, which may point to a read error.

RNA was extracted from bulk tissue without any cell sorting. The TCR originated in a man in his sixties with small cell lung cancer. Material for sequencing was lung tumor tissue. V usage is TRBV11-2 and J usage is TRBJ2-1; TRBD2 aligns across 10 bases. Written as DNA, the CDR3 is TGTACCAGCAGCCTACCGGGACTAGCGCCGAGGAAGGGCTACAACGAGCAGTTCTTC. Encoded protein: CTSSLPGLAPRKGYNEQFF.